This TCR beta chain derives from a study of T cells in localized non-small cell lung cancer. Here immunoSEQ multiplex PCR was the method, and the copy in TCRdb shows in-frame clones only, minus some. The sample includes 20,000 to 25,000 clones, about 87% seen only once; the top ten take 12%. CDR1 is MNHEY, CDR2 SVGAGI, per germline. V was cut by 6 bases and J by 1 base, with 6 bases left in between. The CDR3 spans 13 residues. To note about this clone: No antigen is known for it.

Overall study findings and caveats: Those with higher blood T cell density had longer overall survival. Sequence data derive from only one tumor region, so heterogeneity remains possible. Appearances in adjacent lung were noted for a median approximately 61 of the top 100 tumor clones. Uninvolved nearby lung showed the greatest T cell clonality, exceeding that found in tumor.

This rearrangement joins TRBV6-5 to TRBJ2-2; D is unresolved. This receptor was obtained from a man aged 40-75 years with stage II squamous cell lung carcinoma. The starting material was PBMCs, obtained before any cancer treatment. CDR3 sequence: CASRVGNTGELFF. CDR3 nucleotide sequence: TGTGCCAGCAGAGTAGGGAACACCGGGGAGCTGTTTTTT.